This T cell receptor (beta chain) was retrieved from a study of T cells in Graves' hyperthyroidism and ophthalmopathy. Germline V lookup: CDR1 WSHSY, CDR2 SAAADI. J was trimmed by 0 bases and V by 6 bases; bases with no gene match: 6. The CDR3 consists of 16 residues. As concerns this clonotype: Its cognate antigen is unknown.

The CDR3 regions of TCR beta were amplified from RNA transcripts. During a first-round RT-PCR of the TCR CDR3, the HTBI primer set was used. TCRdb itself ran the multiplex PCR reads through MiXCR, one entry per CDR3 protein. The sample comprises about 400,000 distinct CDR3 sequences, around a sixth of which are singletons, and 13% to 15% rests with the top ten. Broader study findings: Blood samples included most of the expanded thyroid clonotypes exceeding 0.001. Ophthalmopathy cases were set apart from stable hyperthyroidism by a 13 V-J model. The model identified upcoming ophthalmopathy a median around 6 months ahead of onset.

The clonotype originates from a young woman with Graves' hyperthyroidism. The gene calls are TRBV10-2 and TRBJ2-2; 8 bases match TRBD1. The material sequenced was blood. The CDR3 spells CASREGQDPNTGELFF. The DNA of the CDR3 is TGCGCCAGCAGAGAGGGACAGGATCCGAACACCGGGGAGCTGTTTTTT.